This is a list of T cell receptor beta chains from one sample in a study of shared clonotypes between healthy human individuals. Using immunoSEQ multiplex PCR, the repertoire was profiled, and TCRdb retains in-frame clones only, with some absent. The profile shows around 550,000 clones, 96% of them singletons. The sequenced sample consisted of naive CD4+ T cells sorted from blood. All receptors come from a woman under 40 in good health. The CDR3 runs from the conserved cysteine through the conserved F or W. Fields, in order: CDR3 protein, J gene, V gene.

CASSLDSHSGNTIYF,TRBJ1-3,TRBV28
CASSPNSGGGTDTQYF,TRBJ2-3,TRBV18
CASSLSAETQYF,TRBJ2-5,TRBV27
CASTRGFTNEKLFF,TRBJ1-4,TRBV28
CASSSEQGWPQHF,TRBJ1-5,TRBV19
CSALGGLHSYEQYF,TRBJ2-7,TRBV29-1
CASSPGTLKPSGANVLTF,TRBJ2-6,TRBV28
CASSLVGTTNEKLFF,TRBJ1-4,TRBV7-9
CASTNRVGLTDEQYF,NA,TRBV27
CASSLQGIGTEAFF,TRBJ1-1,TRBV5-4
CASSLGAPTYEQYF,NA,TRBV27
CASRDRVIGYTF,TRBJ1-2,TRBV6-6
CASSQSSGSGTDTQYF,TRBJ2-3,TRBV18
CATMGHRETQYF,TRBJ2-5,TRBV15
CSVRGTNSGQYF,TRBJ2-5,TRBV29-1
CASSLGTGEGETQYF,TRBJ2-5,TRBV5-1
CASITQGARNESPLHF,TRBJ1-6,TRBV2
CASSPTASGSETQYF,TRBJ2-5,TRBV18
CASSLSGTSSTDTQYF,TRBJ2-3,TRBV28
CASSFRASSAYSGANVLTF,TRBJ2-6,TRBV7-3
CASSVSPGPEAFF,TRBJ1-1,TRBV2
CASSFPRMEDRAEAFF,TRBJ1-1,TRBV11-2
CASSGYGGVAGVPDTQYF,TRBJ2-3,TRBV4-2
CASTPRGDYGYTF,TRBJ1-2,TRBV6-1
CASSSGTLATNEKLFF,TRBJ1-4,TRBV18
CASSPMAGNQETQYF,TRBJ2-5,TRBV5-4
CASSQPGQVRSTNEKLFF,TRBJ1-4,TRBV4-1
CASSPQGGRAYEQYF,TRBJ2-7,TRBV9
CASSSGQVTHEQYF,TRBJ2-7,TRBV5-4
CASSRSVGPNTIYF,TRBJ1-3,TRBV11-2
CSVTDTQYF,TRBJ2-3,TRBV29-1
CASSLWKTTMNTEAFF,TRBJ1-1,TRBV11-2
CASSSRATDTQYF,TRBJ2-3,TRBV7-9
CASSLALDLRLSGNTIYF,TRBJ1-3,TRBV5-1
CATRPRLSNTEAFF,TRBJ1-1,TRBV4-1
CASSRVENTEAFF,TRBJ1-1,TRBV18
CASSGPAGTGESYNEQFF,TRBJ2-1,TRBV5-6
CAWSRAVRGQPQHF,TRBJ1-5,TRBV30
CASSPGLNEVDTIYF,TRBJ1-3,TRBV18
CASSWGTESNQPQHF,TRBJ1-5,TRBV19
CASSPRQGSFHSNEQFF,TRBJ2-1,TRBV27
CATFGSSYTGELFF,TRBJ2-2,TRBV7-9
CASSQMGLQQFF,TRBJ2-1,TRBV7-2
CASSLRDRLAVNTGELFF,TRBJ2-2,TRBV5-6
CASSPPVGRGRSEQYF,TRBJ2-7,TRBV18
CASSLETISGNTIYF,TRBJ1-3,TRBV28
CASSQNQGFGNTIYF,TRBJ1-3,TRBV4-2
CAGSFWTSGSYEQFF,TRBJ2-1,TRBV11-1
CASREAGGTDTQYF,TRBJ2-3,TRBV23-1
CASSLDGSQPQHF,TRBJ1-5,TRBV7-9
CASSWTGDVYEQYF,TRBJ2-7,TRBV19
CASSLPGYTEAFF,TRBJ1-1,TRBV28
CASRQGSFNQPQHF,TRBJ1-5,TRBV28
CASSINQGNTEAFF,TRBJ1-1,TRBV6-1
CAWSRLAVGGFF,TRBJ2-1,TRBV30
CASSPGLGELETQYF,TRBJ2-5,TRBV18
CASSYRGARGSQPQHF,TRBJ1-5,TRBV6-6
CASSLALASFSYEQYF,TRBJ2-7,TRBV5-8
CASSLAGRQETQYF,TRBJ2-5,TRBV7-8